This paragraph covers one T cell receptor (beta chain) sequence. Antigen unknown. The entry originates in a study of shared clonotypes between healthy human individuals. In the CD4+ fraction, cells were divided into CD45RA+ naive and CD45RA-negative memory subsets. The repertoire was sequenced with immunoSEQ multiplex PCR; TCRdb's copy has only in-frame clones and lacks some. The profile shows 170,000 or so clones, 66% of them singletons. Findings and limits, study-wide: An anticipated effect of sequencing depth on clonotype sharing among donors was recognized.

The sequence came from a man aged 25 to 40 in good health. The sequenced sample consisted of memory CD4+ T cells sorted from blood. Subset meaning: CD45RA-negative fraction.

The CDR3 DNA reads TGTGCCAGCAGTGCCTCCGGGACTAGCGGGAGCCAAAGGGTCAATGAGCAGTTCTTC. Translation gives CASSASGTSGSQRVNEQFF. This chain connects TRBV6-1 to TRBJ2-1; TRBD2 agrees at 14 bases. V lost 4 bases, J lost 6 bases, and 14 bases stayed unmatched. The germline V gene encodes CDR1 MNHNS and CDR2 SASEGT. The CDR3 extends over 19 amino acids.